One TCR beta chain is described in this entry. Using immunoSEQ multiplex PCR, the repertoire was profiled, and TCRdb retains in-frame clones only, with some absent. The table has 330,000 or so clones, approximately 90% seen once; the top ten hold 7.5% to 10%. Those enrolled in Seattle joined during active infection and were followed longitudinally afterward. The entry originates in a study of blood T cell repertoires in COVID-19. Study-level background: Some COVID-19 samples were acute and others convalescent; all came from the United States, Italy and Spain. PBMCs, B-cell-depleted T cells, or T cells were the source of the cDNA or gDNA that made up the material.

Source material: peripheral blood. This TCR was sampled from a man younger than 45 with COVID-19, enrolled during active disease.

The CDR3 DNA sequence: TGTGCCAGCAGCCGTGACAGGGGTAATGAAAAACTGTTTTTT. Translated, it gives CASSRDRGNEKLFF. The rearrangement links TRBV7-8 to TRBJ1-4; TRBD1 aligns across 8 bases. The J segment lost 4 bases and the V segment lost 5 bases, leaving 3 bases of the junction unmatched. The CDR3 has 14 amino acids. Germline CDR1 SGHVS, CDR2 FQNEAQ.